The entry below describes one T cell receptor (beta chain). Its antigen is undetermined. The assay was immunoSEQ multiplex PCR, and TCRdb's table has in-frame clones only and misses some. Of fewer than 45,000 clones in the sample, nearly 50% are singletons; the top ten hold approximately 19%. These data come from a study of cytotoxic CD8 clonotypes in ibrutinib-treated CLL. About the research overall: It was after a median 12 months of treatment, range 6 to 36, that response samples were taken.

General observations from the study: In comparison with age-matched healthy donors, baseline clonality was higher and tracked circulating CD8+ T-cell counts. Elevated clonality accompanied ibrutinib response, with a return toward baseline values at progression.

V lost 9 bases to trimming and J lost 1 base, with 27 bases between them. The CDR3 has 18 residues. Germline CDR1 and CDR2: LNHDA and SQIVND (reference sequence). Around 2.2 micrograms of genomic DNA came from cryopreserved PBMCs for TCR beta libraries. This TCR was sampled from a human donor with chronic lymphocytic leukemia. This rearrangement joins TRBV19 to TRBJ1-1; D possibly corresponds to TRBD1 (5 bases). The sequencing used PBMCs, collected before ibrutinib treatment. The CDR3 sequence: CASRTWRGRLERNTEAFF. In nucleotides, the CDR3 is TGTGCCAGCCGAACGTGGCGGGGGAGGCTCGAAAGGAACACTGAAGCTTTCTTT.